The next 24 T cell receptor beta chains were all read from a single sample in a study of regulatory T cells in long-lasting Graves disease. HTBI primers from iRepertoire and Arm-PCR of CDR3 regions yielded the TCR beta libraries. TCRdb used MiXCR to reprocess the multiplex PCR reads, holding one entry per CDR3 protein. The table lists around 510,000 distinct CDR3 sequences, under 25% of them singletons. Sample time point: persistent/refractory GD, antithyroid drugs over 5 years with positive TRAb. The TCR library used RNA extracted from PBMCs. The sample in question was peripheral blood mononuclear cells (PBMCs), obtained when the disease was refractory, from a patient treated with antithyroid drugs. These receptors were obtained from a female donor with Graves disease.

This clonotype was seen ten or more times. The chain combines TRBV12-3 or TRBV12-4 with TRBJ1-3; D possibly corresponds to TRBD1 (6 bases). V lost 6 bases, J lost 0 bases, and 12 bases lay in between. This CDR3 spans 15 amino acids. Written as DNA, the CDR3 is TGTGCCAGCAGACCAGGGGACCTCTCTGGAAACACCATATATTTT. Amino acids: CASRPGDLSGNTIYF.

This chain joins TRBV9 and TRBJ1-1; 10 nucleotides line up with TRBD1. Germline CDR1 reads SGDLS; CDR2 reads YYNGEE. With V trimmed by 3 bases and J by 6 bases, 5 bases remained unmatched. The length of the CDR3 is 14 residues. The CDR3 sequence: CASSAGTGASEAFF. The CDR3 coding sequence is TGTGCCAGCAGCGCCGGGACAGGGGCGTCTGAAGCTTTCTTT.

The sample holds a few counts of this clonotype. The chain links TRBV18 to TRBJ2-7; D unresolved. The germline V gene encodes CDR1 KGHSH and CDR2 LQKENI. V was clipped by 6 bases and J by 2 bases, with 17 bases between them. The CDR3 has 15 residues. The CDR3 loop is CASSLEVKLTYEQYF. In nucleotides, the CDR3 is TGTGCCAGCTCTCTCGAGGTAAAGCTTACCTACGAGCAGTACTTC.

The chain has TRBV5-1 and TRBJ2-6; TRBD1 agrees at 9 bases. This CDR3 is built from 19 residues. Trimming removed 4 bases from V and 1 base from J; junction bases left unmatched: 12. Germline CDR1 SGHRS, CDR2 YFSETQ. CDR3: CASSHPDRGSQSGANVLTF. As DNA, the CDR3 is TGCGCCAGCAGCCACCCGGACAGGGGTTCCCAATCTGGGGCCAACGTCCTGACTTTC.

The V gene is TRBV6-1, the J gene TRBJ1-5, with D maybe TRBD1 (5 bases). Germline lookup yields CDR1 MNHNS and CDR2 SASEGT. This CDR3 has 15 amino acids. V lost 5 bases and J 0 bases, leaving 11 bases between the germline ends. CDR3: CASSIRDVSNQPQHF. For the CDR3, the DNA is TGTGCCAGCAGTATCCGGGACGTTAGCAATCAGCCCCAGCATTTT.

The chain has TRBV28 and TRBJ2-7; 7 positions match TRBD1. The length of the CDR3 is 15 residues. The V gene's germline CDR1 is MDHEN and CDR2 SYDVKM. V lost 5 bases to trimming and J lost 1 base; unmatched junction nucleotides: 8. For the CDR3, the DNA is TGTGCCAGCAGTCAACGGGACAGCCGTTCCTACGAGCAGTACTTC. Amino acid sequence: CASSQRDSRSYEQYF.

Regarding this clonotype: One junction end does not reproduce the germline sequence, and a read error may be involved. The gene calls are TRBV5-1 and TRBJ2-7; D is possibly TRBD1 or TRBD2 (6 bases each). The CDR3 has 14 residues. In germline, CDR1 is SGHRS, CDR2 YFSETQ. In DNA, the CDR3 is TGCCCCAGCAGCGATGTCGGAGGGGGCTACGAGCAGTACTTC. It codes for CPSSDVGGGYEQYF.

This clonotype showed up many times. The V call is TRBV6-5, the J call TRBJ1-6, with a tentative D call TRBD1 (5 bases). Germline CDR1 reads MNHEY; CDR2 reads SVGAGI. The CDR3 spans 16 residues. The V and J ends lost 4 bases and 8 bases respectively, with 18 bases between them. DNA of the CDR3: TGTGCCAGCAGTTCCACCATGTCAGGGACTTATTCACCCCTCCACTTT. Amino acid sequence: CASSSTMSGTYSPLHF.

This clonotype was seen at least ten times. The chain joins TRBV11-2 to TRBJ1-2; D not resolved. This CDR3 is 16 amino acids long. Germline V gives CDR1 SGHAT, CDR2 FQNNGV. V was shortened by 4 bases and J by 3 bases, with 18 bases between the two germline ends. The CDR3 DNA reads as TGTGCCAGCAGCTCCGGTCGGCAAATTGTAGACTATGGCTACACCTTC. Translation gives CASSSGRQIVDYGYTF.

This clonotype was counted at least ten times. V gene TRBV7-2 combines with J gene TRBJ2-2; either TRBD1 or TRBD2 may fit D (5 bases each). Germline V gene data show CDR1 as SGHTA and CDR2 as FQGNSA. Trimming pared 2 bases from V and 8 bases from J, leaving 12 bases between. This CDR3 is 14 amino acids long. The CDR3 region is CASSLIRDGGELFF. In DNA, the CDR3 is TGTGCCAGCAGCTTAATCCGGGACGGAGGGGAGCTGTTTTTT.

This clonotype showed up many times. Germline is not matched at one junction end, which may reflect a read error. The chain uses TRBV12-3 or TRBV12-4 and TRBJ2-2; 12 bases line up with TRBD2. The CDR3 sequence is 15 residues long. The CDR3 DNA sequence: TGTGCCAGCAGTCTAGCGGGAGGGCCGATCGGGGAGCTGTTTTTT. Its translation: CASSLAGGPIGELFF.

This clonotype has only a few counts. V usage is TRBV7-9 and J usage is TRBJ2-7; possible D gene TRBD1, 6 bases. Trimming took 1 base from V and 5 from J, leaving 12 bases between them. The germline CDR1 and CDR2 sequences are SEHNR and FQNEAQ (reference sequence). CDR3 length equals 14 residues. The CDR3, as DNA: TGTGCCAGCAGCTTAGTCAGGGGTTCCGACGAGCAGTACTTC. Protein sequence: CASSLVRGSDEQYF.

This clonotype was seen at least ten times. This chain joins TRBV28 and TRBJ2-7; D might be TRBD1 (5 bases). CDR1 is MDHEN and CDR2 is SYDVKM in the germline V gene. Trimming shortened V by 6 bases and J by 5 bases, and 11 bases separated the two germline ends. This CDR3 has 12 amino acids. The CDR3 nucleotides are TGTGCCAGCAGCTTAGGCAGGGACGAGCAGTACTTC. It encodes CASSLGRDEQYF.

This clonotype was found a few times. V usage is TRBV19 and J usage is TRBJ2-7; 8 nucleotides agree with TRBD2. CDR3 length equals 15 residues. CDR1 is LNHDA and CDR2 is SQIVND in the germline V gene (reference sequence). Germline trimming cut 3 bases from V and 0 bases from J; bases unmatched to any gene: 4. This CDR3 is CASSIGSGSSYEQYF. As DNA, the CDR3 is TGTGCCAGTAGTATTGGGAGCGGGAGCTCCTACGAGCAGTACTTC.

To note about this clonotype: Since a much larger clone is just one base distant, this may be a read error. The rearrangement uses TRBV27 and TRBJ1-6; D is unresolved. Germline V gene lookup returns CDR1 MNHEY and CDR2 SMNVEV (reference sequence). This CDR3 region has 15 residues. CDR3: CASSPGVGYNLPLHF. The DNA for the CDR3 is TGTGCCAGCAGTCCGGGTGTTGGGTATAATTTACCCCTCCACTTT.

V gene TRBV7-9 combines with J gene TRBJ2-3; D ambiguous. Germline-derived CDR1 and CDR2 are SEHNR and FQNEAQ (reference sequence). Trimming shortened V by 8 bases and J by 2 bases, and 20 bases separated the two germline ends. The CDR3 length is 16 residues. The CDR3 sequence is CASSLGRSPHTDTQYF. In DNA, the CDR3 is TGTGCCAGCTCCCTGGGTCGGTCTCCCCACACAGATACGCAGTATTTT.

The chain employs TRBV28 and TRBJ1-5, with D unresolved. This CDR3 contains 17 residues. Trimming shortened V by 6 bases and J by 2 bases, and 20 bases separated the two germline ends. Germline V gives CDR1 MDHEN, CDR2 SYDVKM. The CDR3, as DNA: TGTGCCAGCAGCACCCTGAAAAGGAGGGATGGCAATCAGCCCCAGCATTTT. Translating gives CASSTLKRRDGNQPQHF.

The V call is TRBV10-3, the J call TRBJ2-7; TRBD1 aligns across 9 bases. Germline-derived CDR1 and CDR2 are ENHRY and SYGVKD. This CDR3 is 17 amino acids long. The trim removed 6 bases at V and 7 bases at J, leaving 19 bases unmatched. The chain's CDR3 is CAISANFGTGHLWEQYF. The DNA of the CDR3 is TGTGCCATCAGCGCTAACTTCGGGACAGGGCACCTTTGGGAGCAGTACTTC.

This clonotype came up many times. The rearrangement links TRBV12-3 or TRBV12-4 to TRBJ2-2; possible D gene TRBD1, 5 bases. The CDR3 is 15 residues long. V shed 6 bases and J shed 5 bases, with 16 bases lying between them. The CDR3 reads CASSSDSRDTGELFF. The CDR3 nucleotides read TGTGCCAGCAGCTCCGACAGCCGTGATACCGGGGAGCTGTTTTTT.

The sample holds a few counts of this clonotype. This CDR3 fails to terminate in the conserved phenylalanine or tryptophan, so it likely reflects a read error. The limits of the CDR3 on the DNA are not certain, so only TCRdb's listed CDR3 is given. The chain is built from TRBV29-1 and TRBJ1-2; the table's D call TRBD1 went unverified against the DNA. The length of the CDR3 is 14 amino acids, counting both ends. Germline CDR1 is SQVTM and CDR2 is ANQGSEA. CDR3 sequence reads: CRLRTPRKTATVRL.

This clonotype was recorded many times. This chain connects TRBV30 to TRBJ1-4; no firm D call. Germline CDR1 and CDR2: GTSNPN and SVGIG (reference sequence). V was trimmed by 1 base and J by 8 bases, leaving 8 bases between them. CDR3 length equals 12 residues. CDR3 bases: TGTGCCTGGAGTGGGAATAAAGAAAAACTGTTTTTT. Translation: CAWSGNKEKLFF.

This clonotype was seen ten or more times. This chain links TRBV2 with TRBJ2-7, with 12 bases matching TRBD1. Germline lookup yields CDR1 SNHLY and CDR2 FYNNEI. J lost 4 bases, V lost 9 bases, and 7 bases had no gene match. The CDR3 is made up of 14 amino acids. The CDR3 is CASCRDRGLYEQYF. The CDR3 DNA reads TGTGCCAGTTGCCGGGACAGGGGGCTATACGAGCAGTACTTC.

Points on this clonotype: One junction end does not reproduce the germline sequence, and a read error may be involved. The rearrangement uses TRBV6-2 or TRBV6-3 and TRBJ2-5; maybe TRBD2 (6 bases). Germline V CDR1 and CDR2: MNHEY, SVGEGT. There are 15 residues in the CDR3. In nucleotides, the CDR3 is TGCGCCAGCAGTGGGGTCTGGGGGGTTCTAGAGACCCAGTACTTC. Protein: CASSGVWGVLETQYF.

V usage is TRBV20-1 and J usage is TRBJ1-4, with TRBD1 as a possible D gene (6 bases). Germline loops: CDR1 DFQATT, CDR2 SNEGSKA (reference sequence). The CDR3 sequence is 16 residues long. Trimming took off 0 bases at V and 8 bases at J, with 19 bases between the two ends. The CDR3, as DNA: TGCAGTGCTAGAGATCTCGGGCGGGACATAGGAGAAAAACTGTTTTTT. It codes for CSARDLGRDIGEKLFF.